This TCR beta chain was profiled in a study of Japanese encephalitis immunity and Zika vaccine responses. TCRdb reanalysed the 5' RACE reads using MiXCR and keeps one entry per CDR3 protein. Seen here are around 190 distinct CDR3 sequences, 3.7% observed once, and the top ten hold roughly 50%. For 6 days, PBMCs labeled with CFSE were cultured with peptide pools at approximately 1 ug/mL each. Unfixed live CD56-CD19-CD16-CD3+CD4+ CFSE-low cells were sorted as proliferating CD4 T cells. By share of the sample, this clonotype is medium-sized. Overall study results and limits: In JEV-pre-vaccinated donors, repertoire richness of conserved-ZIKV-epitope-responsive CD4 T cells significantly decreased after ZPIV. JEV-pre-vaccinated donors shared more clonotypes across time-points and stimulations than YFV donors.

V was trimmed by 2 bases and J by 2 bases, leaving 1 base between them. The CDR3 consists of 11 residues. The germline gives CDR1 SGHRS, CDR2 YFSETQ. This chain links TRBV5-1 with TRBJ2-5; D gene uncertain. The TCR comes from an adult man who received an inactivated Zika virus vaccine. Sequencing used antigen-activated CD4+ T cells from blood, cultured, obtained during a Zika inactivated vaccine study. The CDR3 sequence is CASSLQETQYF. The CDR3 DNA is TGCGCCAGCAGCTTACAAGAGACCCAGTACTTC.